This TCR beta chain was sequenced in a study of multiple sclerosis patients with progressive multifocal leukoencephalopathy (dated by TCRdb to the late 2010s). Regarding the study in general: About 5 MS patients treated with natalizumab who did not develop PML were sampled longitudinally as controls. The study examined peripheral T and B cells of MS patients who developed PML (4 under natalizumab, 1 after alemtuzumab) and treated patients who did not. A couple of patients on natalizumab who later developed PML were tracked over time from before therapy, through 6 and 12 months, up to PML onset. The goal of the study was to detect any JC virus-specific or public T-cell expansions that arose at the time of PML onset.

The investigation overall reported the following: Most PML patients had lower normalized Shannon entropy, suggesting less diverse TRB repertoires, while values in the natalizumab-treated controls sat near 1. Only PML patients had TRB clones above 0.5% frequency, but the clones expanded at PML onset were already present before and during natalizumab therapy. Analysis was restricted to peripheral blood, although for natalizumab-associated PML, cerebrospinal fluid or brain lymphocytes might be more informative. When PML developed, neither common TRBV or TRBJ gene usage nor preferential TRBV-TRBJ pairings were detected. Because of the small, descriptive cohort, whether findings reflect JC virus infection or general immunocompromise remained unclear.

The sample's time point label, in plain terms: before natalizumab initiation. Interferon beta had previously been received by all listed patients, and all PML patients were female. T0 blood samples were collected before the first natalizumab infusion. Isolation of peripheral blood mononuclear cells was performed by Ficoll-Hypaque density gradient centrifugation. TRB CDR3 regions were amplified from genomic DNA with the immunoSEQ two-step multiplex PCR at survey-level depth. To estimate template counts and remove amplification bias, each PCR was spiked with synthetic inline TR CDR3 controls covering all V-J pairings. Reads were processed so that amplification and sequencing bias were reduced, and quantification was performed against synthetic TR CDR3 analogs. As for the original processing: Raw data were processed in ImmunoSEQ Analyzer, with out-of-frame sequences and CDR3s containing stop codons removed, and gene names were assigned according to IMGT nomenclature. Normalized Shannon entropy, defined as 1 minus Pielou's evenness, served as the summary measure of repertoire diversity. TRB sequences were treated as identical only when sharing V gene, J gene and CDR3. Public PML clonotypes were CDR3s found in two or more PML-onset samples but not found earlier, in controls, or in public databases. Skylign with the observed count method was used to analyze CDR3 amino acid composition at each position. The clones in this table, taken by TCRdb from immuneACCESS, are in-frame only. Not every clone is retained; where verified, under half of the shortfall comes from an unresolved V gene, and the cause of the rest is unknown. Clone size and the V and J calls come from that table; the DNA yielded D and trimming. For this sample there are roughly 31,000 clones; 70% to 90% appear just once. The ten largest clones capture approximately 1.5% of the sample.

This clone was counted only a few times. What this receptor recognizes is not known. The sample holds no much larger clone one base away, and base qualities are not on file. The CDR3 spans 15 residues, from the cysteine through the phenylalanine. The kept DNA is CDR3 alone, 45 bases in frame from the first base. In the germline V gene, CDR1 corresponds to SGDLS and CDR2 to YYNGEE. V is cut back by 3 bases and J by 4 bases, with 9 bases in the junction unmatched. The material sequenced was PBMCs. The receptor was derived from a human donor with multiple sclerosis. The rearranged chain carries TRBV9 and TRBJ2-5; 7 nucleotides in the junction match TRBD2. The bases are TGTGCCAGCAGCGCGATGGGCGGGAGTGTAGAGACCCAGTACTTC. It translates as CASSAMGGSVETQYF.